This TCR beta chain originates from a study of cytomegalovirus exposure and HLA in healthy donors. General study points: Across donors, presence/absence analyses took sequencing depth to be roughly uniform.

As to this clone: Its cognate antigen is unknown.

Primers for the PCR totalled 60 Vbeta and 13 Jbeta. Repertoires were generated with immunoSEQ multiplex PCR, while TCRdb's copy carries only in-frame clones and drops some. The sample has some 98,000 clones, over 8% seen once. V gave up 0 bases and J gave up 3 bases; unmatched junction bases: 3. Germline V lookup: CDR1 SGHRS, CDR2 YFSETQ. This CDR3 has 16 amino acids. The TCR originated in a man in his fifties or sixties in good health and CMV-seropositive. The sample taken for sequencing was PBMCs. J is TRBJ2-6 and V is TRBV5-1; TRBD1 matches at 7 bases. CDR3 protein: CASSLGQGNGANVLTF. The CDR3, as DNA: TGCGCCAGCAGCTTGGGACAGGGAAATGGGGCCAACGTCCTGACTTTC. The full variable domain, completed using reference TRBV5-1 and TRBJ2-6, is KAGVTQTPRYLIKTRGQQVTLSCSPISGHRSVSWYQQTPGQGLQFLFEYFSETQRNKGNFPGRFSGRQFSNSRSEMNVSTLELGDSALYLCASSLGQGNGANVLTFGAGSRLTVL.